The 14 T cell receptor beta chains below were found in one sample sequenced in a study of T cell repertoires in cytomegalovirus infection. These receptors lack a known antigen. TCRdb analysed the reads with MiXCR anew, one entry per CDR3 protein. The table shows just over 450,000 distinct CDR3 sequences, with about 39% occurring only once. Source: cultured PBMCs, taken from culture after CMV antigen stimulation. The origin of the receptors is a human donor in good health (CMV status not recorded). Some clones in this sample may be carry-over from other donors' samples.

This chain joins TRBV6-1 and TRBJ1-5; a possible D gene is TRBD1 (6 bases). This CDR3 is built from 14 residues. The V gene lost 6 bases and the J gene lost 5 bases, with 14 bases spanning the gap. From germline, CDR1 is MNHNS and CDR2 SASEGT. In DNA form, the CDR3 reads TGTGCCAGCAGGCCAGGACAGTACTATCAGCCCCAGCATTTT. This translates into CASRPGQYYQPQHF.

The chain is built from TRBV6-2 or TRBV6-3 and TRBJ2-7, with a weak D call TRBD2 (5 bases). Germline loops: CDR1 MNHEY, CDR2 SVGEGT. V lost 6 bases and J lost 5, with 11 bases in between. The CDR3 is 12 residues long. Here the CDR3 reads CASSNNGDEQYF. CDR3 nucleotides: TGTGCCAGCAGCAACAACGGGGACGAGCAGTACTTC.

Only a few counts were recorded for this clonotype. This chain uses TRBV5-5 with TRBJ1-2; a possible D gene is TRBD1 (5 bases). Germline lookup yields CDR1 SGHKS and CDR2 YYEKEE (reference sequence). This CDR3 has 14 residues. V shed 5 bases and J shed 4 bases, with 15 bases lying between them. The CDR3, as DNA: TGTGCCAGCAGTCGCGAATGGGACCCCTATGGCTACACCTTC. It encodes CASSREWDPYGYTF. The full variable domain, completed using reference TRBV5-5 and TRBJ1-2, is DAGVTQSPTHLIKTRGQQVTLRCSPISGHKSVSWYQQVLGQGPQFIFQYYEKEERGRGNFPDRFSARQFPNYSSELNVNALLLGDSALYLCASSREWDPYGYTFGSGTRLTVV.

This chain uses TRBV7-9 with TRBJ2-5; D not resolved. The germline V gene has CDR1 SEHNR and CDR2 FQNEAQ (reference sequence). CDR3 length: 15 residues. Trimming stripped 5 bases from V and 1 base from J, with 14 bases between. CDR3: CASSPSWQIQETQYF. The CDR3 DNA sequence: TGTGCCAGCAGCCCTAGTTGGCAGATCCAAGAGACCCAGTACTTC.

This chain uses TRBV7-4 with TRBJ2-5, with 11 bases aligning to TRBD2. The CDR3 is made up of 15 amino acids. Germline values: CDR1 SGHVT, CDR2 SQSDAQ. The V gene end was trimmed by 5 bases and the J gene end by 5 bases; junction bases not matched to a gene: 7. The chain's CDR3 is CASSQTSGRRETQYF. The CDR3 coding sequence is TGTGCCAGCAGCCAAACTAGCGGGAGACGGGAGACCCAGTACTTC.

This sequence joins TRBV15 and TRBJ1-2; D is unclear. Germline CDR1 and CDR2: LNHNV and YYDKDF (reference sequence). This CDR3 has 13 residues. Between the trimmed V and J ends, which lost 3 bases and 8 bases, there was a span of 13 bases. This chain's CDR3 is CATSRGTIRGYTF. In DNA form, the CDR3 reads TGTGCCACCAGCAGGGGTACTATAAGGGGCTACACCTTC.

This clonotype was counted a single time. The chain combines TRBV12-3 or TRBV12-4 with TRBJ1-5; D is unclear. Trimming removed 2 bases at V and 4 bases at J, with 12 bases between. The CDR3 sequence is 15 residues long. As DNA, the CDR3 is TGTGCCAGCAGTTTATTGGGGAAAAGGAATCAGCCCCAGCATTTT. Protein: CASSLLGKRNQPQHF.

This clonotype was observed a few times. The chain couples TRBV12-3 or TRBV12-4 to TRBJ1-1; D gene ambiguous. Trimming removed 6 bases at V and 1 base at J, with 12 bases between. The CDR3 is 14 amino acids. The CDR3 nucleotides are TGTGCCAGCAGACGAAACGTCCCGAACACTGAAGCTTTCTTT. Amino acid sequence: CASRRNVPNTEAFF.

In this sample, this clonotype turned up a few times. The rearrangement joins TRBV11-2 to TRBJ2-3; the match to TRBD1 covers 10 bases. V lost 4 bases to trimming and J lost 5 bases; unmatched junction nucleotides: 6. CDR1 is SGHAT and CDR2 is FQNNGV in the germline V gene. The CDR3 is made up of 15 amino acids. In DNA, the CDR3 is TGTGCCAGCAGCTCACGGGACAGGGGAATAGATACGCAGTATTTT. It encodes CASSSRDRGIDTQYF.

This sequence joins TRBV7-2 and TRBJ2-3; the D is unclear. Looked up from germline, CDR1 is SGHTA and CDR2 is FQGNSA. The CDR3 runs 15 residues. V lost 1 base, J lost 2 bases, and 10 bases lay in between. CDR3 residues: CASSLGGTYTDTQYF. CDR3 coding DNA: TGTGCCAGCAGCTTAGGGGGTACCTACACAGATACGCAGTATTTT.

This chain links TRBV7-4 with TRBJ2-3; 10 nucleotides match TRBD2. V lost 5 bases and J lost 4; bases outside the gene matches: 6. The CDR3 has 15 amino acids. Germline CDR1 SGHVT, CDR2 SQSDAQ. DNA of the CDR3: TGTGCCAGCAGCCCAGGTAGCGGGGGGTCAGATACGCAGTATTTT. This encodes CASSPGSGGSDTQYF. Combining the CDR3 with reference TRBV7-4 and TRBJ2-3 gives the whole variable domain GAGVSQSPRYKVAKRGRDVALRCDSISGHVTLYWYRQTLGQGSEVLTYSQSDAQRDKSGRPSGRFSAERPERSVSTLKIQRTEQGDSAVYLCASSPGSGGSDTQYFGPGTRLTVL.

V usage is TRBV4-3 and J usage is TRBJ2-5; possible D gene TRBD2, 6 bases. The V gene lost 4 bases and the J gene lost 0 bases, with 15 bases spanning the gap. This CDR3 region has 16 residues. CDR1 and CDR2 (germline): LGHNA, YSLEER. This chain's CDR3 is CASSLRRGTYQETQYF. DNA of the CDR3: TGCGCCAGCAGCCTCAGGCGCGGGACGTACCAAGAGACCCAGTACTTC.

This clonotype was found a few times. V usage is TRBV7-2 and J usage is TRBJ2-1, with 8 positions matching TRBD2. The V gene end was trimmed by 1 base and the J gene end by 6 bases; junction bases not matched to a gene: 11. The CDR3 has 17 amino acids. Germline loops: CDR1 SGHTA, CDR2 FQGNSA. The CDR3 bases are TGTGCCAGCAGCTTAGGTTGGCGGGGGGTAAACTTCAATGAGCAGTTCTTC. This gives the protein CASSLGWRGVNFNEQFF.

The V gene is TRBV6-2 or TRBV6-3, the J gene TRBJ1-1; tentatively, D is TRBD1 (6 bases). This CDR3 is built from 14 residues. The V end was cut by 4 bases, the J end by 4 bases, with 13 bases between. Germline CDR1 reads MNHEY; CDR2 reads SVGEGT. The CDR3 spells CASSWQGLSTEAFF. In nucleotides, the CDR3 is TGTGCCAGCAGTTGGCAGGGGTTGAGCACTGAAGCTTTCTTT.